Below are 6 T cell receptor beta chains sequenced from a single sample in a study of blood T cell repertoires in COVID-19. TCRdb keeps only in-frame clones here, not all; method: immunoSEQ multiplex PCR. The table has around 95,000 clones, about nine tenths seen once. Input material: peripheral blood. The receptors were sampled from a man aged 50-60 years with acute or convalescent COVID-19.

The rearrangement joins TRBV29-1 to TRBJ2-2; no firm D call. CDR3 size: 12 residues. Germline values: CDR1 SQVTM, CDR2 ANQGSEA. The chain's CDR3 is CSADGPAGELFF. The CDR3 DNA is TGCAGTGCTGATGGGCCTGCCGGGGAGCTGTTTTTT.

The gene calls are TRBV28 and TRBJ1-2; 8 bases agree with TRBD1. The germline V gene has CDR1 MDHEN and CDR2 SYDVKM. V shed 2 bases, J shed 7 bases, and the junction held 3 bases outside the gene matches. The CDR3 consists of 13 residues. The CDR3 nucleotides are TGTGCCAGCAGTTTAAGACAGGGGATTGGCTACACCTTC. The encoded protein is CASSLRQGIGYTF.

V is TRBV12-3 or TRBV12-4 and J is TRBJ2-5; maybe TRBD2 (6 bases). V was pared by 6 bases and J by 6 bases, with 11 bases between. The CDR3 is 12 residues long. The CDR3 DNA follows: TGTGCCAGCAGAGCGGGTGTGAAGACCCAGTACTTC. Its protein product is CASRAGVKTQYF.

The J gene is TRBJ2-7, the V gene TRBV6-5; D is perhaps TRBD1 (5 bases). The CDR3 is 13 amino acids. The germline V gene encodes CDR1 MNHEY and CDR2 SVGAGI. The V end was cut by 6 bases, the J end by 2 bases, with 11 bases between. The CDR3 sequence: CASSPRAPYEQYF. The CDR3 nucleotides read TGTGCCAGCAGCCCCAGGGCACCCTACGAGCAGTACTTC.

The chain uses TRBV5-4 and TRBJ2-7; TRBD2 aligns across 13 bases. Germline CDR1 SGHNT, CDR2 YYREEE (reference sequence). CDR3 length equals 17 residues. After removal of 4 bases from V and 2 bases from J, the junction contained 9 bases not matched to a gene. In DNA form, the CDR3 reads TGTGCCAGCAGCCGTGGACTAGCGGGAGAGGGGCCCTACGAGCAGTACTTC. Its translation is CASSRGLAGEGPYEQYF.

This chain uses TRBV18 with TRBJ1-1, with 7 positions matching TRBD1. This CDR3 has 15 residues. Trimming cost V 5 bases and J 2 bases; bases outside gene matches: 8. Germline V lookup: CDR1 KGHSH, CDR2 LQKENI. The CDR3 reads CASSSQGGGNTEAFF. The CDR3 nucleotides read TGTGCCAGCTCATCTCAAGGAGGGGGCAACACTGAAGCTTTCTTT.